The 23 T cell receptor beta chains below all came from one sample that was sequenced in a study of T-cell reconstitution after alpha-beta-depleted transplantation in children. During its preparation, the TCRbeta library received unique molecular identifiers. TCRdb re-analysed the PCR reads in MiXCR, keeping a single row per CDR3 protein. The table includes some 830,000 distinct CDR3 sequences, roughly 15% detected once. Sequencing used PBMCs, mostly from graft donor cells, obtained 360 days after TCRalphabeta/CD19-depleted stem cell transplant. All receptors come from a male patient aged 10-17 years who had a stem cell transplant for acute lymphoblastic leukemia, so the T cells may come from the graft donor.

The gene calls are TRBV20-1 and TRBJ2-1; 9 nucleotides agree with TRBD2. The CDR3 has 14 amino acids. V shed 2 bases and J 7 bases; nucleotides not matched to a gene: 6. Germline CDR1 is DFQATT and CDR2 is SNEGSKA (reference sequence). The CDR3 sequence is CSARLRLAANEQFF. DNA for the CDR3: TGCAGTGCTAGACTTAGACTAGCGGCAAATGAGCAGTTCTTC.

The chain combines TRBV5-4 with TRBJ2-3; 16 bases line up with TRBD2. V was pared by 2 bases and J by 0 bases, with 15 bases of the junction left unmatched. Germline V CDR1 and CDR2: SGHNT, YYREEE (reference sequence). The length of the CDR3 is 22 residues. This chain's CDR3 is CASSLGQAPGLAGGRSTDTQYF. CDR3 DNA sequence: TGTGCCAGCAGCTTAGGCCAGGCTCCGGGACTAGCGGGAGGGAGGAGCACAGATACGCAGTATTTT. The whole variable domain, filled in from reference TRBV5-4 and TRBJ2-3, reads ETGVTQSPTHLIKTRGQQVTLRCSSQSGHNTVSWYQQALGQGPQFIFQYYREEENGRGNFPPRFSGLQFPNYSSELNVNALELDDSALYLCASSLGQAPGLAGGRSTDTQYFGPGTRLTVL.

The J gene is TRBJ2-7, the V gene TRBV27; TRBD2 aligns across 10 bases. There are 16 residues in the CDR3. Germline V CDR1 and CDR2: MNHEY, SMNVEV (reference sequence). J lost 4 bases, V lost 7 bases, and 13 bases had no gene match. CDR3 DNA sequence: TGTGCCAGCAAGGTATCTAGCGGGAGTTTTAAGTACGAGCAGTACTTC. Translation gives CASKVSSGSFKYEQYF.

This chain connects TRBV5-4 to TRBJ1-2, with D unclear. Trimming took off 3 bases at V and 4 bases at J, with 19 bases between the two ends. The length of the CDR3 is 16 residues. Germline CDR1 and CDR2: SGHNT and YYREEE (reference sequence). The CDR3 DNA follows: TGTGCCAGCAGCTCCCCTCTTGGGCCCACCTCCTATGGCTACACCTTC. Amino acid sequence: CASSSPLGPTSYGYTF.

The chain carries TRBV25-1 and TRBJ1-5; perhaps TRBD1 as D (6 bases). This CDR3 has 12 amino acids. Trimming pared 8 bases from V and 6 bases from J, leaving 11 bases between. Germline lookup yields CDR1 MGHDK and CDR2 SYGVNS. The CDR3 DNA is TGTGCCAGCGGTCAGGGGTCTCAGCCCCAGCATTTT. This codes for CASGQGSQPQHF.

The chain recombines TRBV11-2 with TRBJ2-1; 12 bases line up with TRBD2. The trim removed 3 bases at V and 4 bases at J, leaving 7 bases unmatched. CDR1 SGHAT and CDR2 FQNNGV come from the germline V gene. The CDR3 has 17 amino acids. In DNA form, the CDR3 reads TGTGCCAGCAGCTTGACCAGACTAGCGGGAGAGTACAATGAGCAGTTCTTC. It codes for CASSLTRLAGEYNEQFF.

This chain uses TRBV7-9 with TRBJ1-1, with TRBD1 as a possible D gene (5 bases). The CDR3 runs 13 residues. V was trimmed by 3 bases and J by 8 bases, leaving 13 bases between them. The germline gives CDR1 SEHNR, CDR2 FQNEAQ (reference sequence). The CDR3 nucleotides are TGTGCCAGCAGCTTTCAAACAGGACTCGAAGCTTTCTTT. Amino acid sequence: CASSFQTGLEAFF.

V and J are TRBV6-2 or TRBV6-3 and TRBJ1-2, with a tentative D call TRBD1 (6 bases). This CDR3 is built from 16 residues. With 4 bases removed from V and 7 bases from J, the gap between germline ends came to 22 bases. Germline V CDR1 and CDR2: MNHEY, SVGEGT. The CDR3 sequence is CASSSGAETGAVGYTF. DNA for the CDR3: TGTGCCAGCAGTTCGGGAGCGGAGACAGGCGCGGTTGGCTACACCTTC.

This chain connects TRBV5-1 to TRBJ2-1; D gene unclear. V was trimmed by 0 bases and J by 0 bases, leaving 13 bases between them. The CDR3 totals 17 residues. Germline CDR1 and CDR2: SGHRS and YFSETQ. As DNA, the CDR3 is TGCGCCAGCAGCTTGGGACCTAGGGTCGGCTCCTACAATGAGCAGTTCTTC. Translated: CASSLGPRVGSYNEQFF.

This clonotype was counted many times. The chain uses TRBV20-1 and TRBJ2-1, with 14 bases fitting TRBD2. The length of the CDR3 is 14 residues. Trimming at V came to 5 bases and at J to 5 bases, leaving 2 bases not matched to a gene. CDR1 and CDR2 from the germline V gene are DFQATT and SNEGSKA (reference sequence). In DNA form, the CDR3 reads TGCAGTGCTTTGACTAGCGGGAGGGACAATGAGCAGTTCTTC. Translated: CSALTSGRDNEQFF.

V gene TRBV7-8 combines with J gene TRBJ1-5, with D perhaps matching TRBD1 (5 bases). Trimming shortened V by 2 bases and J by 7 bases, and 12 bases separated the two germline ends. The CDR3 is 14 amino acids. CDR1 and CDR2 from the germline V gene are SGHVS and FQNEAQ. The CDR3 DNA sequence: TGTGCCAGCAGCTTAAGGGACGTTCTACAGCCCCAGCATTTT. Residues: CASSLRDVLQPQHF.

This clonotype has only a few counts. The chain is built from TRBV5-4 and TRBJ2-1; 7 positions match TRBD2. V dropped 2 bases and J dropped 1; count of bases not matched to a gene: 3. Germline-derived CDR1 and CDR2 are SGHNT and YYREEE (reference sequence). CDR3 length: 15 amino acids. In DNA, the CDR3 is TGTGCCAGCAGCTTTGGGGGAGGGTCCTACAATGAGCAGTTCTTC. It codes for CASSFGGGSYNEQFF. Full variable domain (outside the CDR3, taken from reference TRBV5-4 and TRBJ2-1): ETGVTQSPTHLIKTRGQQVTLRCSSQSGHNTVSWYQQALGQGPQFIFQYYREEENGRGNFPPRFSGLQFPNYSSELNVNALELDDSALYLCASSFGGGSYNEQFFGPGTRLTVL.

This clonotype was seen repeatedly, ten times or more. CDR3 in amino acids: CSVEPIGSEAFF. The CDR3 DNA follows: TGCAGCGTTGAACCCATCGGGTCAGAAGCTTTCTTT. The chain joins TRBV29-1 to TRBJ1-1, with unresolved D. Trimming shortened V by 2 bases and J by 8 bases, and 12 bases separated the two germline ends. Germline V CDR1 and CDR2: SQVTM, ANQGSEA. This CDR3 is built from 12 residues.

The chain recombines TRBV7-6 with TRBJ2-5, with TRBD2 matching 11 bases. CDR1 and CDR2 from the germline V gene are SGHVS and FNYEAQ. CDR3 length: 17 residues. V lost 1 base and J lost 4; bases outside the gene matches: 8. This CDR3 reads CASSLDSGRALLETQYF. CDR3 DNA sequence: TGTGCCAGCAGCTTAGATAGCGGGAGGGCCCTCCTAGAGACCCAGTACTTC.

The CDR3 DNA sequence: TGCAGTGCTCGGACTAGCGGGATGCAGACCCAGTACTTC. Translated: CSARTSGMQTQYF. The chain links TRBV20-1 to TRBJ2-5, with 12 bases identical to TRBD2. The germline gives CDR1 DFQATT, CDR2 SNEGSKA (reference sequence). The V segment lost 5 bases and the J segment 6 bases; nucleotides outside the gene matches: 4. The CDR3 extends over 13 amino acids.

This clonotype was counted between two and nine times. The V gene is TRBV7-2, the J gene TRBJ2-3; D remains ambiguous. Trimming took off 5 bases at V and 1 base at J, with 19 bases between the two ends. CDR1 is SGHTA and CDR2 is FQGNSA in the germline V gene. This CDR3 region has 17 residues. The CDR3 DNA is TGTGCCAGCAGCGTGGTGGCTCTCTTTCTGGGCACAGATACGCAGTATTTT. Protein: CASSVVALFLGTDTQYF.

The gene calls are TRBV10-3 and TRBJ2-7; weak D call: TRBD2 (5 bases). V was pared by 6 bases and J by 3 bases, with 9 bases between. The CDR3 has 12 residues. Germline values: CDR1 ENHRY, CDR2 SYGVKD. CDR3 bases: TGTGCCATCAGCGGGGTGGGCTACGAGCAGTACTTC. Encoded protein: CAISGVGYEQYF.

This clonotype was counted ten times or more. The chain links TRBV5-1 to TRBJ2-3, with TRBD2 matching 8 bases. Looked up from germline, CDR1 is SGHRS and CDR2 is YFSETQ. The CDR3 is 14 residues long. Trimming at V came to 4 bases and at J to 2 bases, leaving 3 bases not matched to a gene. The CDR3 region is CASSIGLATDTQYF. CDR3 in DNA: TGCGCCAGCAGCATAGGACTAGCCACAGATACGCAGTATTTT.

The rearrangement uses TRBV24-1 and TRBJ2-3; D call uncertain. The V end was cut by 3 bases, the J end by 8 bases, with 8 bases between. The CDR3 runs to 12 residues. Germline V gives CDR1 KGHDR, CDR2 SFDVKD. The CDR3 is CATSDPSGTQYF. The CDR3 DNA sequence: TGTGCCACCAGTGATCCCTCCGGTACGCAGTATTTT.

The chain employs TRBV6-2 or TRBV6-3 and TRBJ2-7; D is ambiguous. This CDR3 comprises 13 residues. Per the germline V gene, CDR1 is MNHEY and CDR2 is SVGEGT. The germline V and J ends were trimmed by 6 bases and 3 bases, with 12 bases remaining between them. The CDR3 here is CASSWVRNYEQYF. CDR3 in DNA: TGTGCCAGCAGCTGGGTGCGGAACTACGAGCAGTACTTC.

This CDR3 reads CASSQGTSGNREQYF. The DNA for the CDR3 is TGCGCCAGCAGCCAGGGGACTAGCGGGAACCGCGAGCAGTACTTC. The chain carries TRBV5-1 and TRBJ2-7, with 13 nucleotides matching TRBD2. From germline, CDR1 is SGHRS and CDR2 YFSETQ. J gave up 6 bases and V 4 bases, and 7 bases lay outside the gene matches. The length of the CDR3 is 15 residues.

Ten or more counts support this clonotype. V is TRBV7-3 and J is TRBJ2-1; 11 bases map to TRBD2. Germline lookup yields CDR1 SGHTA and CDR2 FQGTGA. This CDR3 is 17 amino acids long. The V gene end was trimmed by 1 base and the J gene end by 4 bases; junction bases not matched to a gene: 6. The CDR3: CASSLRSRLAGYNEQFF. The CDR3 nucleotides are TGTGCCAGCAGCTTAAGGTCCCGACTAGCGGGGTACAATGAGCAGTTCTTC.

The V gene is TRBV3-1, the J gene TRBJ2-1; D might be TRBD1 (5 bases). CDR1 and CDR2 from the germline V gene are LGHDT and YNNKEL (reference sequence). The CDR3 runs to 14 residues. Deletions cut 4 bases from V and 6 bases from J, with 13 bases between. CDR3 in DNA: TGTGCCAGCAGCCCTCACCAAGGGGCCAATGAGCAGTTCTTC. Translating it yields CASSPHQGANEQFF.